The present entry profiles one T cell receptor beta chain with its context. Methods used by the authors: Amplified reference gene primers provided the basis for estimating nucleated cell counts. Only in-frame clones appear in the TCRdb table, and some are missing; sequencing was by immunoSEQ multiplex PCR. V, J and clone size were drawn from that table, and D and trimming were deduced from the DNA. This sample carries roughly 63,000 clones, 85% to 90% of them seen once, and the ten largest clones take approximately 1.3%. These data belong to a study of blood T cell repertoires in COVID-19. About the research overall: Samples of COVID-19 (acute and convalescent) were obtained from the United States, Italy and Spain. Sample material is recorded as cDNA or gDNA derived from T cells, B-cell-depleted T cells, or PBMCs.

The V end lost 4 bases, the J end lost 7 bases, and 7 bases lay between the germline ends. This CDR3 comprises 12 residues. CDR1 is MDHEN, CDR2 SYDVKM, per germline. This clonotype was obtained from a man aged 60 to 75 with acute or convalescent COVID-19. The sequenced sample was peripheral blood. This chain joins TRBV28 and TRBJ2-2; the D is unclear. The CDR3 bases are TGTGCCAGCAGTTCCACTGTCGGGGAGCTGTTTTTT. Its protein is CASSSTVGELFF.